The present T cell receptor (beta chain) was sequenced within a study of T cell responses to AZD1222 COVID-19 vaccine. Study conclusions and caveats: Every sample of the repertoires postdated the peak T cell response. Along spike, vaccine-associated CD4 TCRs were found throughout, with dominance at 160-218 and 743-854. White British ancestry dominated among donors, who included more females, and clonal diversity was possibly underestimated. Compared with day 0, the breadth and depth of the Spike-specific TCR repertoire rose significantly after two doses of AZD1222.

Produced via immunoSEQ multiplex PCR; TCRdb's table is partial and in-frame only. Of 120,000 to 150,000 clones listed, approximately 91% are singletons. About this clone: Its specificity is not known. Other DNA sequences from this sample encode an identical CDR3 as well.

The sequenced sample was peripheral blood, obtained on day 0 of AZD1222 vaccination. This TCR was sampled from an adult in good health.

The CDR3 protein is CASSLSGYEQFF. The CDR3 nucleotides are TGTGCCAGCAGTTTATCGGGATATGAGCAGTTCTTC. The gene calls are TRBV27 and TRBJ2-1; D gene ambiguous. The CDR3 loop spans 12 amino acids. CDR1 MNHEY and CDR2 SMNVEV come from the germline V gene (reference sequence). V gave up 0 bases and J gave up 8 bases, with 5 bases separating them.